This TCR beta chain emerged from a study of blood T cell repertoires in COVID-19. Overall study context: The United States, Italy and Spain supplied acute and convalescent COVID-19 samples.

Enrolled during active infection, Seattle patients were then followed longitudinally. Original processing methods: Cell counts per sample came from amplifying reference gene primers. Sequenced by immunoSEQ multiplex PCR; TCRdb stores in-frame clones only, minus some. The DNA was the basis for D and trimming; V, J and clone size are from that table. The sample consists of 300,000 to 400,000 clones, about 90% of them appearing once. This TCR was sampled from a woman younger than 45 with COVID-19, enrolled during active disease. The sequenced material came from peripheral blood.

The CDR3 DNA reads TGTGCCAGCAGCTTAGATACAGGGGGGGGCCAATTCCATAATTCACCCCTCCACTTT. Translated: CASSLDTGGGQFHNSPLHF. The V call is TRBV7-8, the J call TRBJ1-6; TRBD1 matches at 8 bases. The CDR3 has 19 amino acids. Germline V gene sequence: CDR1 SGHVS, CDR2 FQNEAQ. Unmatched junction bases numbered 13, after V lost 1 base and J lost 5 bases.